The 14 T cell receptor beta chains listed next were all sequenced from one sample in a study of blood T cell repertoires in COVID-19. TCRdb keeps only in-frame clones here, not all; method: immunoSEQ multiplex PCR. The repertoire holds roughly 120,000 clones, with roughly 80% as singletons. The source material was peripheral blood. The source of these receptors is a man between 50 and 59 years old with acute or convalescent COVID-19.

The CDR3, as DNA: TGTGCCAGCAGCTCACCGACAGGGCGTGGGCCTGGCTACACCTTC. Translating it yields CASSSPTGRGPGYTF. This chain connects TRBV5-4 to TRBJ1-2, with TRBD1 matching 7 bases. From germline, CDR1 is SGHNT and CDR2 YYREEE (reference sequence). The trim removed 3 bases at V and 7 bases at J, leaving 12 bases unmatched. CDR3 length: 15 amino acids.

In DNA form, the CDR3 reads TGTGCCAGCAGCTTGGCATTTGGCACAGATACGCAGTATTTT. It translates to CASSLAFGTDTQYF. V and J are TRBV5-5 and TRBJ2-3; D not resolved. Germline V CDR1 and CDR2: SGHKS, YYEKEE (reference sequence). The CDR3 loop spans 14 amino acids. V lost 0 bases and J 1 base, leaving 6 bases between the germline ends.

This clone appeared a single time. CDR3 coding DNA: TGTGCCAGCAGCTTATGGACAGGGGTTAAAACCGGGGAGCTGTTTTTT. Amino acid sequence: CASSLWTGVKTGELFF. This rearrangement joins TRBV7-6 to TRBJ2-2, with 9 nucleotides matching TRBD1. This CDR3 contains 16 residues. V lost 2 bases to trimming and J lost 5 bases; unmatched junction nucleotides: 6. Looked up from germline, CDR1 is SGHVS and CDR2 is FNYEAQ.

CDR3 protein: CASSPGTGGSPLHF. The CDR3 nucleotides read TGCGCCAGCAGCCCCGGGACAGGGGGCTCACCCCTCCACTTT. The chain recombines TRBV5-1 with TRBJ1-6, with TRBD1 identical over 12 bases. The CDR3 runs 14 residues. The V gene's germline CDR1 is SGHRS and CDR2 YFSETQ. V was pared by 4 bases and J by 10 bases, with 3 bases of the junction left unmatched.

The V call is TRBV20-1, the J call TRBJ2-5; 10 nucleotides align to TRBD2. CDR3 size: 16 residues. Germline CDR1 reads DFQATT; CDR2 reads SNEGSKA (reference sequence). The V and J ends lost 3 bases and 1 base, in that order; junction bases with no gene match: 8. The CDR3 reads CSASSRTSGPQETQYF. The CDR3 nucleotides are TGCAGTGCTAGTTCACGGACTAGCGGCCCCCAAGAGACCCAGTACTTC.

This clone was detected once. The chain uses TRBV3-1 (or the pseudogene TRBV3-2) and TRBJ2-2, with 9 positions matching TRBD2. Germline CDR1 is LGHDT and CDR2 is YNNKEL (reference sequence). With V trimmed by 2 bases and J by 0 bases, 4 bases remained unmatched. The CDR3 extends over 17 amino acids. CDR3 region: CASSQLAGASNTGELFF. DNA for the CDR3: TGTGCCAGCAGCCAATTAGCGGGGGCCTCGAACACCGGGGAGCTGTTTTTT.

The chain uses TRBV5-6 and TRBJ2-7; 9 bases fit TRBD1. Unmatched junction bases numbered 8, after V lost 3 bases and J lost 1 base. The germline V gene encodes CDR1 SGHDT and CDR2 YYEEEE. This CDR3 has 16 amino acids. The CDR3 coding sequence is TGTGCCAGCAGCTGGAGAGGGGACAGGGCGTCCTACGAGCAGTACTTC. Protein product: CASSWRGDRASYEQYF.

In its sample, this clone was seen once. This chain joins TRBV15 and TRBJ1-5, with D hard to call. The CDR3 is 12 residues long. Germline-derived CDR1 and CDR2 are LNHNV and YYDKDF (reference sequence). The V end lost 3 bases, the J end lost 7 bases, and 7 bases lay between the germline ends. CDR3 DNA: TGTGCCACCAGCAGCGGAGACCAGCCCCAGCATTTT. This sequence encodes CATSSGDQPQHF.

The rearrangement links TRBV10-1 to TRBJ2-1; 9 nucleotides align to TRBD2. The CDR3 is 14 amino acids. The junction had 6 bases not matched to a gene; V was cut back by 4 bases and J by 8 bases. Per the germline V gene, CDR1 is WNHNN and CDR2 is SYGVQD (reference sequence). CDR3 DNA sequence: TGCGCCAGCAGTGCAGCGGGGGGCCGTCATGAGCAGTTCTTC. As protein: CASSAAGGRHEQFF.

The CDR3 bases are TGTGCCAGCAGCTCCCCAGGGGGCACTGAAGCTTTCTTT. The encoded protein is CASSSPGGTEAFF. The V call is TRBV9, the J call TRBJ1-1; 7 bases fit TRBD1. The germline V gene encodes CDR1 SGDLS and CDR2 YYNGEE. J gave up 4 bases and V 4 bases, and 4 bases lay outside the gene matches. This CDR3 has 13 amino acids. The entire variable domain, with the rest obtained from reference TRBV9 and TRBJ1-1, is as follows: DSGVTQTPKHLITATGQRVTLRCSPRSGDLSVYWYQQSLDQGLQFLIQYYNGEERAKGNILERFSAQQFPDLHSELNLSSLELGDSALYFCASSSPGGTEAFFGQGTRLTVV.

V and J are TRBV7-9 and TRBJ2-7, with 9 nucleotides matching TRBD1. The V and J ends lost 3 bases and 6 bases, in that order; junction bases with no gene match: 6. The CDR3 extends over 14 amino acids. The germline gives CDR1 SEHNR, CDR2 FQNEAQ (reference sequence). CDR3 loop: CASSFGQGYGEQYF. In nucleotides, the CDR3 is TGTGCCAGCAGCTTCGGACAGGGGTACGGCGAGCAGTACTTC. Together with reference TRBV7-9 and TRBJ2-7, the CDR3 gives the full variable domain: DTGVSQNPRHKITKRGQNVTFRCDPISEHNRLYWYRQTLGQGPEFLTYFQNEAQLEKSRLLSDRFSAERPKGSFSTLEIQRTEQGDSAMYLCASSFGQGYGEQYFGPGTRLTVT.

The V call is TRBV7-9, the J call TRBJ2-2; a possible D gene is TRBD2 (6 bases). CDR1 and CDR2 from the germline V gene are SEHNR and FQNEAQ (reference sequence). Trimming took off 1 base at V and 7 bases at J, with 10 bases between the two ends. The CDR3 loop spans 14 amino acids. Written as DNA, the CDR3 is TGTGCCAGCAGCTTAGGAGGGACTGACGGGGAGCTGTTTTTT. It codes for CASSLGGTDGELFF.

CDR3 in DNA: TGTGCCACCAGTGACTCCGACAGGGTTCGCTACAATGAGCAGTTCTTC. Translation gives CATSDSDRVRYNEQFF. This chain joins TRBV24-1 and TRBJ2-1; TRBD1 agrees at 7 bases. J was trimmed by 3 bases and V by 4 bases; bases with no gene match: 8. The CDR3 has 16 amino acids. Germline CDR1 reads KGHDR; CDR2 reads SFDVKD.

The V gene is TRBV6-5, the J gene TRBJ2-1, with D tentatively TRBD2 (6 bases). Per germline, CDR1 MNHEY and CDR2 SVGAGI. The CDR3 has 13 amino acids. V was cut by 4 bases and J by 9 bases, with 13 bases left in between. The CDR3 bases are TGTGCCAGCAGTTTCGGGGACTTGTTTGAGCAGTTCTTC. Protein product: CASSFGDLFEQFF.